The 8 T cell receptor beta chains below all came from one sample that was sequenced in a study of TIL therapy for anti-PD-1-resistant metastatic lung cancer. This was the immunoSEQ v3 assay. This table comes from immunoSEQ multiplex PCR, and its TCRdb copy is limited to in-frame clones, with some not included. The sample includes some 11,000 clones, 50% to 75% of them seen just once. Noted time point: pre-treatment sample, taken before nivolumab and TIL therapy. Pleural nodules or supraclavicular lymph nodes made up most of the excised metastases sampled. The specimen comprised tumor tissue, sampled at baseline. The receptors here all came from a person aged 25-80 years with non-small cell lung cancer.

The chain is built from TRBV28 and TRBJ1-2, with D tentatively TRBD1 (5 bases). Looked up from germline, CDR1 is MDHEN and CDR2 is SYDVKM. Trimming shortened V by 3 bases and J by 8 bases, and 10 bases separated the two germline ends. This CDR3 is 12 amino acids long. This chain's CDR3 is CASSFFDRGYTF. CDR3 DNA sequence: TGTGCCAGCAGTTTCTTTGACAGAGGCTACACCTTC.

This chain links TRBV18 with TRBJ1-1, with a possible D match to TRBD1 (5 bases). V shed 2 bases and J shed 0 bases, with 10 bases lying between them. The CDR3 totals 15 residues. The germline V gene encodes CDR1 KGHSH and CDR2 LQKENI. CDR3 bases: TGTGCCAGCTCACCAGTTAGGGACCTGAACACTGAAGCTTTCTTT. Amino acid sequence: CASSPVRDLNTEAFF.

The J gene is TRBJ1-5, the V gene TRBV2; the match to TRBD1 covers 8 bases. The CDR3 loop spans 17 amino acids. The J segment lost 0 bases and the V segment lost 4 bases, leaving 8 bases of the junction unmatched. Germline-derived CDR1 and CDR2 are SNHLY and FYNNEI. CDR3 amino acids: CASSGDRSLYSNQPQHF. The CDR3 region has the DNA TGTGCCAGCAGTGGGGACAGGTCCCTATATAGCAATCAGCCCCAGCATTTT.

The chain combines TRBV10-1 with TRBJ2-7, with D perhaps TRBD2 (5 bases). The CDR3 contains 18 residues. Trimming cost V 0 bases and J 3 bases, with 21 bases left between them. The germline V gene encodes CDR1 WNHNN and CDR2 SYGVQD (reference sequence). The CDR3 loop is CASSESMRVEQLCYEQYF. CDR3 bases: TGCGCCAGCAGTGAGTCGATGCGGGTAGAGCAGCTGTGCTACGAGCAGTACTTC.

V is TRBV7-8 and J is TRBJ1-5; D gene unclear. The length of the CDR3 is 14 residues. Germline V gene lookup returns CDR1 SGHVS and CDR2 FQNEAQ. The V end lost 3 bases, the J end lost 4 bases, and 10 bases lay between the germline ends. The CDR3 here is CASSLPGSNQPQHF. CDR3 bases: TGTGCCAGCAGCTTGCCGGGCTCAAATCAGCCCCAGCATTTT.

The V call is TRBV24-1, the J call TRBJ2-1, with D possibly being TRBD2 (5 bases). Trimming took 3 bases from V and 10 from J, leaving 18 bases between them. CDR3 size: 15 residues. From germline, CDR1 is KGHDR and CDR2 SFDVKD. This CDR3 reads CATSDASNLLREQFF. The CDR3 nucleotides are TGTGCCACCAGTGATGCTAGCAACCTACTCAGGGAGCAGTTCTTC.

The gene calls are TRBV19 and TRBJ2-5; no reliable D call. This CDR3 is built from 14 residues. Germline lookup yields CDR1 LNHDA and CDR2 SQIVND (reference sequence). Trimming shortened V by 5 bases and J by 3 bases, and 13 bases separated the two germline ends. CDR3 in amino acids: CASSSRIREETQYF. The CDR3 nucleotides read TGTGCCAGTAGTTCGCGGATAAGAGAAGAGACCCAGTACTTC.

Only a few counts were recorded for this clone. The chain's CDR3 is CASSLGTASFNSPLHF. The CDR3 nucleotides read TGTGCCAGCAGCTTGGGGACAGCATCCTTCAATTCACCCCTCCACTTT. The chain links TRBV27 to TRBJ1-6; 7 bases map to TRBD1. CDR1 and CDR2 from the germline V gene are MNHEY and SMNVEV (reference sequence). The V gene end was trimmed by 6 bases and the J gene end by 7 bases; junction bases not matched to a gene: 12. CDR3 size: 16 residues.